The rows below give T cell receptor beta chains drawn from one sample of a study of cytomegalovirus exposure and HLA in healthy donors. Sequencing was performed with immunoSEQ multiplex PCR; in TCRdb, only in-frame clones are kept and a portion is missing. The sample shows 210,000 or so clones, 80% to 90% of them seen only once. Material: PBMCs. The receptor source for this set is a man aged 25 to 45 in good health and CMV-seronegative. CDR3s include the opening cysteine and the closing phenylalanine or tryptophan. A D gene is named only where the DNA matches it firmly. The size field is filled for only some rows; it gives once, few, many or a size class.

V gene: TRBV6-1; D gene: .; clone size: .; J gene: TRBJ1-2; CDR3 protein: CASSEGPSFYGYTF; CDR3 DNA: TGTGCCAGCAGTGAGGGGCCGTCCTTCTATGGCTACACCTTC
V gene: TRBV5-6; D gene: TRBD1; clone size: .; J gene: TRBJ1-1; CDR3 protein: CASSSTGGITEAFF; CDR3 DNA: TGTGCCAGCAGCTCTACAGGGGGTATCACTGAAGCTTTCTTT
V gene: TRBV7-9; D gene: .; clone size: .; J gene: TRBJ2-3; CDR3 protein: CASRRNMNTDTQYF; CDR3 DNA: TGTGCCAGCAGGCGGAATATGAACACAGATACGCAGTATTTT
V gene: TRBV6-6; D gene: TRBD1; clone size: .; J gene: TRBJ1-2; CDR3 protein: CASNTDRGRGYTF; CDR3 DNA: TGTGCCAGCAACACCGACAGGGGGCGAGGCTACACCTTC
V gene: TRBV6-5; D gene: .; clone size: .; J gene: TRBJ2-4; CDR3 protein: CASSPRGSAKNSQYF; CDR3 DNA: TGTGCCAGCAGTCCGAGGGGGTCGGCCAAAAACAGTCAGTACTTC
V gene: TRBV5-6; D gene: TRBD2; clone size: .; J gene: TRBJ2-2; CDR3 protein: CASSLRGGRSGELFF; CDR3 DNA: TGTGCCAGCAGCCTACGGGGGGGCCGTTCCGGGGAGCTGTTTTTT
V gene: TRBV7-9; D gene: .; clone size: .; J gene: TRBJ2-7; CDR3 protein: CASSFRQGNEQYF; CDR3 DNA: TGTGCCAGCAGCTTCAGGCAGGGTAACGAGCAGTACTTC
V gene: TRBV5-4; D gene: .; clone size: .; J gene: TRBJ1-2; CDR3 protein: CASSRVLGRNYGYTF; CDR3 DNA: TGTGCCAGCAGCCGGGTCCTGGGGCGAAACTATGGCTACACCTTC
V gene: TRBV6-6; D gene: .; clone size: .; J gene: TRBJ2-5; CDR3 protein: CGTRGRETQYF; CDR3 DNA: TGTGGAACCAGGGGGAGGGAGACCCAGTACTTC
V gene: TRBV6-5; D gene: .; clone size: .; J gene: TRBJ2-3; CDR3 protein: CASTRQSTDTQYF; CDR3 DNA: TGTGCCAGCACCCGCCAGTCCACAGATACGCAGTATTTT
V gene: TRBV15; D gene: .; clone size: .; J gene: TRBJ2-1; CDR3 protein: CATSREATPGGVGGGVYNEQFF; CDR3 DNA: TGTGCCACCAGCAGAGAAGCGACCCCAGGGGGCGTCGGTGGGGGGGTATACAATGAGCAGTTCTTC
V gene: TRBV5-4; D gene: .; clone size: .; J gene: TRBJ2-1; CDR3 protein: CASRPGRYNEQFF; CDR3 DNA: TGTGCCAGCAGGCCCGGGAGATACAATGAGCAGTTCTTC
V gene: TRBV6-1; D gene: TRBD1; clone size: .; J gene: TRBJ1-2; CDR3 protein: CASSPGQATDGYTF; CDR3 DNA: TGTGCCAGCAGCCCAGGACAGGCTACGGATGGCTACACCTTC
V gene: TRBV5-4; D gene: .; clone size: once; J gene: TRBJ1-2; CDR3 protein: CASSLSGDLGYTF; CDR3 DNA: TGTGCCAGCAGCCTCAGCGGGGATTTAGGCTACACCTTC
V gene: TRBV2; D gene: TRBD1; clone size: .; J gene: TRBJ2-5; CDR3 protein: CASSAHRGQETQYF; CDR3 DNA: TGTGCCAGCAGTGCCCACAGGGGGCAGGAGACCCAGTACTTC
V gene: TRBV7-9; D gene: .; clone size: once; J gene: TRBJ1-1; CDR3 protein: CASSLGVSTEAFF; CDR3 DNA: TGTGCCAGCAGCTTAGGTGTGAGCACTGAAGCTTTCTTT
V gene: TRBV7-6; D gene: .; clone size: once; J gene: TRBJ1-4; CDR3 protein: CASSTNRVEKLFF; CDR3 DNA: TGTGCCAGCAGCACTAACAGGGTTGAAAAACTGTTTTTT
V gene: TRBV30; D gene: .; clone size: .; J gene: TRBJ1-1; CDR3 protein: CAWSVGSRMNTEAFF; CDR3 DNA: TGTGCCTGGAGTGTCGGGAGTCGGATGAACACTGAAGCTTTCTTT
V gene: TRBV28; D gene: TRBD1; clone size: .; J gene: TRBJ2-2; CDR3 protein: CASSPRTGGFTGELFF; CDR3 DNA: TGTGCCAGCAGTCCTCGGACAGGGGGGTTCACCGGGGAGCTGTTTTTT
V gene: TRBV28; D gene: TRBD1; clone size: once; J gene: TRBJ1-4; CDR3 protein: CASSSSTTGARNEKLFF; CDR3 DNA: TGTGCCAGCAGTTCATCCACGACAGGGGCGAGGAATGAAAAACTGTTTTTT
V gene: TRBV5-4; D gene: TRBD1; clone size: .; J gene: TRBJ1-1; CDR3 protein: CASSWTGSGTEAFF; CDR3 DNA: TGTGCCAGCAGCTGGACAGGGAGCGGCACTGAAGCTTTCTTT
V gene: TRBV9; D gene: .; clone size: .; J gene: TRBJ2-4; CDR3 protein: CASSPQTALNIQYF; CDR3 DNA: TGTGCCAGCAGCCCACAGACAGCGTTAAACATTCAGTACTTC
V gene: TRBV19; D gene: TRBD1; clone size: .; J gene: TRBJ2-1; CDR3 protein: CASKDGDRVFEEQFF; CDR3 DNA: TGTGCCAGTAAGGATGGGGACAGAGTCTTCGAGGAGCAGTTCTTC
V gene: TRBV18; D gene: TRBD1; clone size: .; J gene: TRBJ1-2; CDR3 protein: CASSRRDRDYGYTF; CDR3 DNA: TGTGCCAGCTCACGCCGGGACAGAGATTATGGCTACACCTTC
V gene: TRBV5-8; D gene: .; clone size: .; J gene: TRBJ1-5; CDR3 protein: CASSLRRQPQHF; CDR3 DNA: TGTGCCAGCAGCTTGAGGCGGCAGCCCCAGCATTTT
V gene: TRBV28; D gene: .; clone size: .; J gene: TRBJ1-2; CDR3 protein: CASSLAGANYGYTF; CDR3 DNA: TGTGCCAGCAGTTTAGCGGGGGCAAACTATGGCTACACCTTC
V gene: TRBV28; D gene: .; clone size: .; J gene: TRBJ1-2; CDR3 protein: CASSPPPSYYGYTF; CDR3 DNA: TGTGCCAGCAGTCCCCCCCCCTCGTACTATGGCTACACCTTC
V gene: TRBV15; D gene: .; clone size: .; J gene: TRBJ2-5; CDR3 protein: CATSRDTGKETQYF; CDR3 DNA: TGTGCCACCAGCAGAGATACAGGGAAAGAGACCCAGTACTTC
V gene: TRBV28; D gene: .; clone size: .; J gene: TRBJ1-5; CDR3 protein: CASSFGSGGNQPQHF; CDR3 DNA: TGTGCCAGCAGCTTTGGTTCAGGGGGCAATCAGCCCCAGCATTTT
V gene: TRBV5-1; D gene: TRBD2; clone size: .; J gene: TRBJ2-2; CDR3 protein: CASSPGLAGGLTGELFF; CDR3 DNA: TGCGCCAGCAGCCCCGGACTAGCGGGAGGGCTCACCGGGGAGCTGTTTTTT
V gene: TRBV25-1; D gene: .; clone size: once; J gene: TRBJ1-3; CDR3 protein: CASSPRWGGQSGNTIYF; CDR3 DNA: TGTGCCAGCAGCCCGAGGTGGGGGGGGCAATCTGGAAACACCATATATTTT